This entry concerns a single T cell receptor beta chain. This CDR3 comprises 15 residues. Germline V gene sequence: CDR1 LGHNA, CDR2 YSLEER. Trimming took 0 bases from V and 6 from J; bases not matched to a gene: 3. The data are from a study of control samples from healthy donors and cancer patients. Assay used: immunoSEQ multiplex PCR; TCRdb lists only in-frame clones, some missing. The table shows about 140,000 clones, with 94% occurring only once. The source is a man aged 40-55 years in good health. Sequencing was done on a sample of blood. The chain carries TRBV4-3 and TRBJ1-4; 8 bases agree with TRBD1. The CDR3 DNA is TGCGCCAGCAGCCAAGATCTACAGGGGGATGAAAAACTGTTTTTT. Residues: CASSQDLQGDEKLFF.